This note documents a single T cell receptor beta chain sequence. Its antigen remains unidentified. Arm-PCR with iRepertoire HTBI primers amplified the CDR3 regions for these TCR beta libraries. TCRdb called the multiplex PCR reads again in MiXCR, with one record for every CDR3 protein. The sample includes some 560,000 distinct CDR3 sequences, 15% to 20% of them seen just once. Stated time point: newly diagnosed GD, antithyroid drugs for less than 3 months. The TCR library used RNA extracted from PBMCs. The sample originates from a study of regulatory T cells in long-lasting Graves disease. Study overall: Antithyroid drugs had been given to newly diagnosed Graves' patients for under 3 months. General study findings and limits: Newly diagnosed patients shared 1,000 or so public clonotypes; persistent patients shared around 2,500. TRBV28, TRBJ1-2 and TRBJ2-5 were segments that persistent disease favored.

Trimming shortened V by 7 bases and J by 0 bases, and 16 bases separated the two germline ends. Germline CDR1 is SGHTA and CDR2 is FQGNSA. The CDR3 sequence is 15 residues long. The data also belong to a second study, concerning T cells in Graves' hyperthyroidism and ophthalmopathy.

The rearrangement uses TRBV7-2 and TRBJ2-7; maybe TRBD2 (6 bases). Sequencing was performed on peripheral blood mononuclear cells (PBMCs), taken at new diagnosis, from a patient treated with antithyroid drugs. The receptor's source is a middle-aged woman with Graves disease. CDR3 region: CASNPGTSSSYEQYF. CDR3 bases: TGTGCCAGCAACCCCGGGACTTCAAGCTCCTACGAGCAGTACTTC.